This T cell receptor (beta chain) was sequenced in a study of blood T cell repertoires in COVID-19. About the research overall: Whether acute or convalescent, the COVID-19 samples came from the United States, Italy and Spain. T cells, B-cell-depleted T cells, or PBMCs provided the cDNA or gDNA that served as material.

Trimming cost V 4 bases and J 3 bases; bases outside gene matches: 5. The CDR3 spans 15 residues. The germline V gene has CDR1 SGHRS and CDR2 YFSETQ. Recovered Cohort 3 donors showed two negative PCRs, clearance, or symptom resolution. Original processing methods: Reference gene primer amplification in the assay estimated nucleated cell counts. The method was immunoSEQ multiplex PCR; TCRdb's version includes in-frame clones alone and lacks a portion of them. Clone size and the V and J calls come from that table; the DNA yielded D and trimming. The table records roughly 150,000 clones, over 75% of them present only once.

The rearrangement joins TRBV5-1 to TRBJ2-2; 8 bases map to TRBD2. The sample was PBMCs or T cells enriched from blood (not recorded which). The TCR originated in a man aged 35 to 55 who had recovered from COVID-19. The CDR3 here is CASSRGAGDTGELFF. The CDR3 DNA is TGCGCCAGCAGCAGGGGAGCGGGGGACACCGGGGAGCTGTTTTTT. Combining the CDR3 with reference TRBV5-1 and TRBJ2-2 gives the whole variable domain KAGVTQTPRYLIKTRGQQVTLSCSPISGHRSVSWYQQTPGQGLQFLFEYFSETQRNKGNFPGRFSGRQFSNSRSEMNVSTLELGDSALYLCASSRGAGDTGELFFGEGSRLTVL.